Below, one T cell receptor (beta chain) is given with its context. The sample is drawn from a study of blood T cell repertoires in COVID-19. Study context: In each case, the material was cDNA or gDNA derived from T cells, B-cell-depleted T cells, or PBMCs.

Methods used by the authors: From reference gene primer amplification, estimates of nucleated cell counts were derived. Sequencing used immunoSEQ multiplex PCR; TCRdb keeps in-frame clones, though not all of them. The V and J calls and clone size were taken over from that table, and D and trimming were inferred from the DNA. The data show around 68,000 clones, approximately 91% seen once. V was pared by 4 bases and J by 2 bases, with 15 bases between. Germline V gives CDR1 SGHRS, CDR2 YFSETQ. CDR3 length: 15 amino acids. The chain uses TRBV5-1 and TRBJ1-2; tentative D call: TRBD1 (5 bases). This receptor was taken from a human donor in a cohort sampled during active COVID-19. The specimen was peripheral blood. CDR3 region: CASSLGGGWNYGYTF. The CDR3 DNA is TGCGCCAGCAGCCTAGGTGGGGGGTGGAACTATGGCTACACCTTC.